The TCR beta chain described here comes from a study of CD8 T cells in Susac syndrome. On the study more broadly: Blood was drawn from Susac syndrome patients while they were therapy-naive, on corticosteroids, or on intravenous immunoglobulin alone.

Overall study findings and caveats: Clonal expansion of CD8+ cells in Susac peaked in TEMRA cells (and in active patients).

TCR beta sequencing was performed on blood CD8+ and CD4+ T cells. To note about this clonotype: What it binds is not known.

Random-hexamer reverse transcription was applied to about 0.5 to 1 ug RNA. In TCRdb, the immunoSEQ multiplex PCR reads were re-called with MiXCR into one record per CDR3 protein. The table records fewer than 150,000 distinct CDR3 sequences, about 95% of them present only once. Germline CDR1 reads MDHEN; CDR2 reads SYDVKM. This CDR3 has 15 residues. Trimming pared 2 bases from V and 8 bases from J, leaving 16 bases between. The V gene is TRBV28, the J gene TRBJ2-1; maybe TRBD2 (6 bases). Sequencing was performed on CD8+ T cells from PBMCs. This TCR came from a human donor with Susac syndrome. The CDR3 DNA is TGTGCCAGCAGTTTAGGTAGCGGTCTGCGCCATGAGCAGTTCTTC. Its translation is CASSLGSGLRHEQFF.